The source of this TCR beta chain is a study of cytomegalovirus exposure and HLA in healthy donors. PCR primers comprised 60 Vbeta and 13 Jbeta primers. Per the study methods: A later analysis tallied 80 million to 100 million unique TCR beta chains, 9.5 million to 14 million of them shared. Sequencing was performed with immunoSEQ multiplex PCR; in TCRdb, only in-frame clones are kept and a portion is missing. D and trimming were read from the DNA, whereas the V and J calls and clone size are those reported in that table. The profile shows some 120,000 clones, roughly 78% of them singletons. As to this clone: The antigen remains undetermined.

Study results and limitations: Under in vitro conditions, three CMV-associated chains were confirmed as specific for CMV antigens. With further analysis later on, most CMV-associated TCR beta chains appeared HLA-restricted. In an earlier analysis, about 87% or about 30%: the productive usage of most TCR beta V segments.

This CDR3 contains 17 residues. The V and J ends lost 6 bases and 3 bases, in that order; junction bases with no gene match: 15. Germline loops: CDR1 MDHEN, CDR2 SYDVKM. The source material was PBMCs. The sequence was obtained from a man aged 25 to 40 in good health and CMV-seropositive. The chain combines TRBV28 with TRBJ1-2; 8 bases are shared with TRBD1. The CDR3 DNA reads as TGTGCCAGCAGCTACCCATTTTGGACAGGGCATGACTATGGCTACACCTTC. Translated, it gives CASSYPFWTGHDYGYTF.